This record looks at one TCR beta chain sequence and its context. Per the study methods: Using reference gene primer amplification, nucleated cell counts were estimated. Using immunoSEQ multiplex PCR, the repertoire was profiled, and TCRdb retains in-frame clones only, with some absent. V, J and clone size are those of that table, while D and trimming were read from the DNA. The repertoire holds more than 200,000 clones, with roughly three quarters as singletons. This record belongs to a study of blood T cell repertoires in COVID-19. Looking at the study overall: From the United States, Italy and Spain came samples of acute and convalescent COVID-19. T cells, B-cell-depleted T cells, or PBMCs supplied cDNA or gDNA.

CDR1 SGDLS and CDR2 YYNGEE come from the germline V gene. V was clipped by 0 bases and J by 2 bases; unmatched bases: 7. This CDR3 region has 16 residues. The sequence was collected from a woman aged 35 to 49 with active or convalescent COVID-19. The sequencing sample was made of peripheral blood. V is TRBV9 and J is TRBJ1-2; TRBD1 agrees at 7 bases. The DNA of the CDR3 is TGTGCCAGCAGCGTAGCTGGGAACAGGGGAAACTATGGCTACACCTTC. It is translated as CASSVAGNRGNYGYTF.